These T cell receptor beta chains were read from a single sample in a study of T cell repertoires in cytomegalovirus infection. In TCRdb, the reads were re-called with MiXCR into one record per CDR3 protein. The repertoire holds around 530,000 distinct CDR3 sequences, 26% seen once, with 13% in the top ten. Sequenced: PBMCs. These receptors originate from a human donor in good health (CMV status not recorded). Some clones in this sample may be carry-over from other donors' samples. The CDR3 runs from the conserved cysteine through the conserved F or W. A D gene is named only where the DNA matches it firmly. The listing skips clone size in some rows; elsewhere it reads once, few, many or a size class.

>TRBV24-1|few|TRBD2|TRBJ2-2
TGTGCCACCAGTGGCGTCCCGGGACTAGCGGGAACCGGGGAGCTGTTTTTT
CATSGVPGLAGTGELFF
>TRBV29-1|NA|TRBD1|TRBJ2-1
TGCAGCGTCGCCCGGGACAGGGATGTAAATGAGCAGTTCTTC
CSVARDRDVNEQFF
>TRBV6-2/TRBV6-3|few|NA|TRBJ2-1
TGTGCCAGCAGTTACGATTGGGCGCAGTTCTTC
CASSYDWAQFF
>TRBV5-1|NA|TRBD1|TRBJ1-1
TGCGCCAGCAGCGTTGGACAGGGGGACACTGAAGCTTTCTTT
CASSVGQGDTEAFF
>TRBV7-2|NA|NA|TRBJ2-1
TGTGCCAGCCGCGAGACAGGCAACAATGAGCAGTTCTTC
CASRETGNNEQFF
>TRBV6-6|NA|TRBD1|TRBJ1-5
TGTGCCAGCAGTTATGGGACAGCCCCGAGCAATCAGCCCCAGCATTTT
CASSYGTAPSNQPQHF
>TRBV24-1|few|TRBD2|TRBJ2-1
TGTGCCACCAGCACAGGGACTAGCGGCAGCTCCTACAATGAGCAGTTCTTC
CATSTGTSGSSYNEQFF
>TRBV29-1|NA|NA|TRBJ2-5
TGCAGCGTTGGAGACCGTCAAGGGACCCAGTACTTC
CSVGDRQGTQYF
>TRBV4-1|many|NA|TRBJ1-2
TGCGCCAGCAGCCAAGGGATGGCGGAGACCTATGGCTACACCTTC
CASSQGMAETYGYTF
>TRBV7-8|many|NA|TRBJ2-5
TGTGCCAGCAGCTTAGTTGGCAGGGAGGAGACCCAGTACTTC
CASSLVGREETQYF
>TRBV3-1|few|NA|TRBJ2-7
TGTGCCAGCAGCCAAGGACTAACCTACGAGCAGTACTTC
CASSQGLTYEQYF
>TRBV7-2|few|NA|TRBJ2-5
TGTGCCAGCAGCTTAAGAGGGGGTCAGGCCCTGTCCGAGACCCAGTACTTC
CASSLRGGQALSETQYF
>TRBV6-2/TRBV6-3|few|TRBD1|TRBJ2-2
TGTGCCAGCAGCCCCCTCAGGGGGACCGGGGAGCTGTTTTTT
CASSPLRGTGELFF
>TRBV7-9|few|TRBD1|TRBJ2-5
TGTGCCAGCAGCTTCGCGGGACAGGGGGCCCAAGAGACCCAGTACTTC
CASSFAGQGAQETQYF
>TRBV28|NA|NA|TRBJ2-3
TGTGCCAGCAAGGTCGGGGGAAGCACAGATACGCAGTATTTT
CASKVGGSTDTQYF
>TRBV14|NA|NA|TRBJ1-1
TGTGCCAGCAGCCAAGGGACATTTGGAGCTTTCTTT
CASSQGTFGAFF
>TRBV6-5|NA|NA|TRBJ1-1
TGTGCCAGCAGAACATCCCCCCTTTTGAACACTGAAGCTTTCTTT
CASRTSPLLNTEAFF
>TRBV6-2/TRBV6-3|few|TRBD2|TRBJ2-1
TGTGCCAGCAGTTTCGAGACTAGCGGGAGGATCTACAATGAGCAGTTCTTC
CASSFETSGRIYNEQFF
>TRBV7-6|NA|TRBD2|TRBJ2-4
TGTGCCAGCAGCTTAGGGACTAGCGGTCTGTTCGGTAACATTCAGTACTTC
CASSLGTSGLFGNIQYF
>TRBV7-2|many|NA|TRBJ2-6
TGTGCCAGCAGCAGGCGTTGGGGAAACTCTGGGGCCAACGTCCTGACTTTC
CASSRRWGNSGANVLTF
>TRBV27|few|NA|TRBJ2-2
TGTGCCAGCAGTCGGGATCTCCGTGGGACCGGGGAGCTGTTTTTT
CASSRDLRGTGELFF
>TRBV4-3|few|TRBD2|TRBJ2-2
TGCGCCAGCAGCCCCCGCCCACCGGGAGGTTCAACCGGGGAGCTGTTTTTT
CASSPRPPGGSTGELFF